This T cell receptor beta chain was recovered during a study of OX40 agonist ivuxolimab in advanced cancers. Points from the study as a whole: At 0.1 to 3.0 mg/kg, CD4+ and CD8+ blood T cells expanded clonally by week 6. Researchers report that CD8+ T cells had, on average, more expanded clones than CD4+.

The data were produced by immunoSEQ multiplex PCR, yet TCRdb's version contains in-frame clones alone and is incomplete. The table includes approximately 61,000 clones, over 70% detected once. Of note for this clone: Its antigen is as yet unknown.

The CDR3 loop spans 14 amino acids. V gave up 6 bases and J gave up 8 bases; unmatched junction bases: 8. Germline V gene lookup returns CDR1 SNHLY and CDR2 FYNNEI. This sequence joins TRBV2 and TRBJ1-4; 8 nucleotides align to TRBD1. Sequenced here: CD4+ or CD8+ T cells sorted from blood, sampled in a trial of the OX40 agonist ivuxolimab. The source is an adult with an advanced solid tumor such as melanoma, head and neck, liver or kidney cancer. CDR3 nucleotides: TGTGCCAGCAGACCGGACAGGGCGGAGGAAAAACTGTTTTTT. As protein: CASRPDRAEEKLFF. The full variable domain, completed using reference TRBV2 and TRBJ1-4, is EPEVTQTPSHQVTQMGQEVILRCVPISNHLYFYWYRQILGQKVEFLVSFYNNEISEKSEIFDDQFSVERPDGSNFTLKIRSTKLEDSAMYFCASRPDRAEEKLFFGSGTQLSVL.